A single sample is the source of the 19 T cell receptor beta chains below, sequenced in a study of blood T cell repertoires in COVID-19. Repertoires were generated with immunoSEQ multiplex PCR, while TCRdb's copy carries only in-frame clones and drops some. Of a few hundred thousand clones listed, around 80% are singletons. Sequencing input: peripheral blood. Every receptor here comes from a man between 40 and 49 years old who had recovered from COVID-19.

The chain recombines TRBV10-2 with TRBJ2-2, with D perhaps matching TRBD2 (6 bases). The V gene lost 7 bases and the J gene lost 1 base, with 10 bases spanning the gap. The CDR3 runs 14 residues. Germline values: CDR1 WSHSY, CDR2 SAAADI. The CDR3 here is CASKMGGNTGELFF. The CDR3 bases are TGCGCCAGCAAAATGGGGGGGAACACCGGGGAGCTGTTTTTT.

This chain links TRBV6-6 with TRBJ1-1; D remains unclear. The V gene's germline CDR1 is MNHNY and CDR2 SVGAGI (reference sequence). The V gene lost 2 bases and the J gene lost 4 bases, with 8 bases spanning the gap. This CDR3 has 13 residues. The CDR3 loop is CASSYGEGTEAFF. CDR3 nucleotide sequence: TGTGCCAGCAGTTACGGGGAGGGCACTGAAGCTTTCTTT.

The V gene is TRBV6-2 or TRBV6-3, the J gene TRBJ2-3; 11 bases match TRBD2. This CDR3 contains 17 residues. V lost 3 bases, J lost 0 bases, and 5 bases stayed unmatched. Per the germline V gene, CDR1 is MNHEY and CDR2 is SVGEGT. CDR3 sequence (DNA): TGTGCCAGCAGTTATCCTAGCGGGAGGATGAGCACAGATACGCAGTATTTT. Its translation: CASSYPSGRMSTDTQYF.

This clone was picked up a small number of times. V is TRBV12-3 or TRBV12-4 and J is TRBJ1-1; D possibly corresponds to TRBD1 (5 bases). This CDR3 spans 11 amino acids. Between the trimmed V and J ends, which lost 4 bases and 10 bases, there was a span of 10 bases. CDR3 protein: CASSYSGIAFF. CDR3 DNA sequence: TGTGCCAGCAGTTACTCAGGGATAGCTTTCTTT.

This sequence joins TRBV19 and TRBJ2-1; TRBD1 matches 8 bases. The germline gives CDR1 LNHDA, CDR2 SQIVND (reference sequence). CDR3 length equals 15 residues. V lost 3 bases and J lost 10; bases outside the gene matches: 11. CDR3 region: CASSIADRGLGEQFF. The CDR3 DNA follows: TGTGCCAGTAGTATTGCTGACAGGGGCTTGGGGGAGCAGTTCTTC. The variable domain in full, with the rest retrieved from reference TRBV19 and TRBJ2-1, is DGGITQSPKYLFRKEGQNVTLSCEQNLNHDAMYWYRQDPGQGLRLIYYSQIVNDFQKGDIAEGYSVSREKKESFPLTVTSAQKNPTAFYLCASSIADRGLGEQFFGPGTRLTVL.

The V and J genes are TRBV2 and TRBJ2-2; D gene ambiguous. The CDR3 consists of 14 residues. Trimming shortened V by 3 bases and J by 6 bases, and 11 bases separated the two germline ends. CDR1 is SNHLY, CDR2 FYNNEI, per germline. The CDR3 region is CASSETGSSGELFF. The CDR3 bases are TGTGCCAGCAGTGAGACGGGTTCTTCCGGGGAGCTGTTTTTT.

The chain recombines TRBV9 with TRBJ2-7, with 8 bases fitting TRBD1. Germline values: CDR1 SGDLS, CDR2 YYNGEE. The CDR3 runs 15 residues. V lost 0 bases to trimming and J lost 3 bases; unmatched junction nucleotides: 5. This CDR3 reads CASSVGGGTGYEQYF. The CDR3 DNA reads TGTGCCAGCAGCGTAGGAGGGGGGACAGGCTACGAGCAGTACTTC.

This clone was recorded only once. V and J are TRBV7-8 and TRBJ2-3; D unclear. The CDR3 sequence is 14 residues long. V was shortened by 2 bases and J by 4 bases, with 10 bases between the two germline ends. In germline, CDR1 is SGHVS, CDR2 FQNEAQ. CDR3 residues: CASSLQAGPDTQYF. Here the CDR3 DNA reads TGTGCCAGCAGCTTACAGGCTGGTCCAGATACGCAGTATTTT.

V gene TRBV10-2 combines with J gene TRBJ2-3; 16 positions agree with TRBD2. The CDR3 length is 19 residues. Germline V CDR1 and CDR2: WSHSY, SAAADI. Germline trimming cut 5 bases from V and 4 bases from J; bases unmatched to any gene: 12. This CDR3 reads CASSRVPGLAGGLSDTQYF. The CDR3 DNA reads TGCGCCAGCAGTAGGGTCCCGGGACTAGCGGGAGGGCTTTCAGATACGCAGTATTTT.

This chain's CDR3 is CASSYSRGSGYTF. The CDR3 nucleotides are TGTGCCAGCAGTTACTCCAGGGGTTCTGGCTACACCTTC. The V gene is TRBV6-5, the J gene TRBJ1-2; D is possibly TRBD1 (6 bases). Germline V lookup: CDR1 MNHEY, CDR2 SVGAGI. Trimming left V 0 bases short and J 7 bases short, with 9 bases between. The CDR3 spans 13 residues.

A single count supports this clone. The chain employs TRBV21-1 and TRBJ1-2; no check of the table's D call, TRBD1, against the DNA was made. TRBV21-1 is recorded as a pseudogene. This CDR3 comprises 15 residues. The DNA of the CDR3 is TGTGCCAGCAGCAGGGGGACAGTCCTGACTGGGGGCTACACCTTC. Translation gives CASSRGTVLTGGYTF.

The chain couples TRBV5-1 to TRBJ1-2; TRBD1 matches 8 bases. Germline trimming cut 6 bases from V and 4 bases from J; bases unmatched to any gene: 11. This CDR3 region has 15 residues. The germline V gene encodes CDR1 SGHRS and CDR2 YFSETQ. CDR3 sequence reads: CASTTRTGSAYGYTF. The CDR3 nucleotides read TGCGCCAGCACCACAAGGACAGGGAGCGCCTATGGCTACACCTTC.

The V call is TRBV9, the J call TRBJ2-1; D is undetermined. V gave up 4 bases and J gave up 8 bases, with 7 bases separating them. Germline V lookup: CDR1 SGDLS, CDR2 YYNGEE. CDR3 size: 11 residues. In DNA, the CDR3 is TGTGCCAGCAGCTTTAGCCATGAGCAGTTCTTC. It encodes CASSFSHEQFF. Based on the CDR3 plus reference TRBV9 and TRBJ2-1, the full variable domain is DSGVTQTPKHLITATGQRVTLRCSPRSGDLSVYWYQQSLDQGLQFLIQYYNGEERAKGNILERFSAQQFPDLHSELNLSSLELGDSALYFCASSFSHEQFFGPGTRLTVL.

This rearrangement joins TRBV20-1 to TRBJ1-1; D ambiguous. The CDR3 consists of 14 residues. The ends were cut back, 3 bases at V and 3 bases at J, with 14 bases in the middle. Germline V gene data show CDR1 as DFQATT and CDR2 as SNEGSKA (reference sequence). CDR3 coding DNA: TGCAGTGCTAGTAAAGAGGGTTGGGACACTGAAGCTTTCTTT. It codes for CSASKEGWDTEAFF.

This chain links TRBV5-1 with TRBJ2-5; 9 bases line up with TRBD1. Losses at the gene ends were 1 base for V and 5 bases for J; bases not matched to a gene: 9. From germline, CDR1 is SGHRS and CDR2 YFSETQ. The CDR3 is made up of 16 amino acids. The CDR3 region has the DNA TGCGCCAGCAGCTTGAGTAACAGGGGGCTAGAGGAGACCCAGTACTTC. This translates into CASSLSNRGLEETQYF.

This chain links TRBV18 with TRBJ2-1; D is possibly TRBD2 (7 bases). V lost 6 bases and J 10 bases, leaving 22 bases between the germline ends. CDR1 KGHSH and CDR2 LQKENI come from the germline V gene. The CDR3 has 15 residues. The CDR3 DNA reads as TGTGCCAGCTCTCCTCAAGGGGGGGGGACGACAGAGCAGTTCTTC. Translation: CASSPQGGGTTEQFF.

Of note for this clone: Other DNA sequences of this sample code for an identical CDR3. The rearrangement links TRBV11-2 to TRBJ1-5; D not resolved. The germline V and J ends were trimmed by 3 bases and 4 bases, with 7 bases remaining between them. Germline V gene data show CDR1 as SGHAT and CDR2 as FQNNGV. This CDR3 region has 13 residues. CDR3 in amino acids: CASSLSLNQPQHF. As DNA, the CDR3 is TGTGCCAGCAGCTTGTCCCTGAATCAGCCCCAGCATTTT.

This clone has a handful of counts. The chain couples TRBV5-6 to TRBJ2-1, with TRBD2 as a possible D gene (6 bases). The CDR3 sequence is 14 residues long. Per germline, CDR1 SGHDT and CDR2 YYEEEE. V dropped 4 bases and J dropped 3 bases, with 11 bases sitting between them. The CDR3 coding sequence is TGTGCCAGCAGCCACTGGGACTTCTACAATGAGCAGTTCTTC. This encodes CASSHWDFYNEQFF.

This chain links TRBV5-1 with TRBJ1-3; 7 bases line up with TRBD1. The CDR3 loop spans 15 amino acids. The germline gives CDR1 SGHRS, CDR2 YFSETQ. Losses at the gene ends were 4 bases for V and 4 bases for J; bases not matched to a gene: 8. The CDR3 coding sequence is TGCGCCAGCAGCCCCCGGGACAGTATAGGAAACACCATATATTTT. Protein: CASSPRDSIGNTIYF.